The entry below gives a single T cell receptor (beta chain) sequence along with its context. At one end the junction does not follow the germline gene, possibly because of a read error. This specimen belongs to a study of blood T cell repertoires in COVID-19. Study background: Both acute and convalescent COVID-19 samples were obtained from the United States, Italy and Spain. Nucleic acid was either cDNA or gDNA, and it came from T cells, B-cell-depleted T cells, or PBMCs.

CDR1 is KGHSH and CDR2 is LQKENI in the germline V gene. The CDR3 has 16 residues. Authors' analysis steps: Amplification of reference gene primers provided the estimated nucleated cell counts. Repertoires were generated with immunoSEQ multiplex PCR, while TCRdb's copy carries only in-frame clones and drops some. The V and J calls and clone size come from that table; D and trimming were worked out from the DNA. The table shows under 250,000 clones, with about 82% occurring only once. This chain connects TRBV18 to TRBJ2-1, with 9 positions matching TRBD2. Sequenced input: peripheral blood. The TCR comes from an elderly woman with COVID-19, enrolled during active disease. The CDR3 DNA reads TGTGCCAGCTCATCGTTACTAGCGGGCTCCAACAATGAGCAGTTCTTC. Translation: CASSSLLAGSNNEQFF.